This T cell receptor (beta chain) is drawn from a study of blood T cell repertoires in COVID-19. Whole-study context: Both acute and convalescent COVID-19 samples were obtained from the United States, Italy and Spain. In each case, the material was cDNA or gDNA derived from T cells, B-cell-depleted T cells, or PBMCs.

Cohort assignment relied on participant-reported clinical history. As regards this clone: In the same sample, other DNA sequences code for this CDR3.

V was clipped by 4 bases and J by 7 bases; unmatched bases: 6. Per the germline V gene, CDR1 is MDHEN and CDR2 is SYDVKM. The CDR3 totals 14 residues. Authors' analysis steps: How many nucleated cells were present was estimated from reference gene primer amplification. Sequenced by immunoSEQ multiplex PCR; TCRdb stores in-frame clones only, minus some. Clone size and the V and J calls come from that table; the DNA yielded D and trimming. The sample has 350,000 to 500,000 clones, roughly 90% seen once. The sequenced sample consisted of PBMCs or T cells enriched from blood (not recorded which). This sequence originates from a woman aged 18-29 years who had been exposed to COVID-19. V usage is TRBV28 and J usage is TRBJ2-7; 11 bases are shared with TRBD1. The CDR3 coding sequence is TGTGCCAGCAGTTCGTGGACAGGGGGCAATGAGCAGTACTTC. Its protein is CASSSWTGGNEQYF.